This TCR beta chain derives from a study of T cell responses to AZD1222 COVID-19 vaccine. Pooled together were second doses at about 4 or about 12 weeks. Study results and limitations: Two AZD1222 doses significantly raised spike-specific TCR breadth and depth over controls. The sample set comprised mostly white British donors with more females, and clonal diversity was possibly underestimated.

Note on this clone: The antigen is undetermined.

The assay was immunoSEQ multiplex PCR, and TCRdb's table has in-frame clones only and misses some. The sample has 100,000 or so clones, over 75% seen once. Sequenced material: peripheral blood, taken 28 days after the second AZD1222 dose. This clonotype was obtained from an adult who received the AZD1222 COVID-19 vaccine.

The CDR3 protein is CASSSGLAETQYF. The CDR3 DNA follows: TGTGCCAGCAGCTCCGGACTAGCGGAGACCCAGTACTTC. The V and J genes are TRBV6-2 or TRBV6-3 and TRBJ2-5; TRBD2 matches 9 bases. Losses at the gene ends were 6 bases for V and 5 bases for J; bases not matched to a gene: 4. This CDR3 is built from 13 residues. Germline V gene lookup returns CDR1 MNHEY and CDR2 SVGEGT.